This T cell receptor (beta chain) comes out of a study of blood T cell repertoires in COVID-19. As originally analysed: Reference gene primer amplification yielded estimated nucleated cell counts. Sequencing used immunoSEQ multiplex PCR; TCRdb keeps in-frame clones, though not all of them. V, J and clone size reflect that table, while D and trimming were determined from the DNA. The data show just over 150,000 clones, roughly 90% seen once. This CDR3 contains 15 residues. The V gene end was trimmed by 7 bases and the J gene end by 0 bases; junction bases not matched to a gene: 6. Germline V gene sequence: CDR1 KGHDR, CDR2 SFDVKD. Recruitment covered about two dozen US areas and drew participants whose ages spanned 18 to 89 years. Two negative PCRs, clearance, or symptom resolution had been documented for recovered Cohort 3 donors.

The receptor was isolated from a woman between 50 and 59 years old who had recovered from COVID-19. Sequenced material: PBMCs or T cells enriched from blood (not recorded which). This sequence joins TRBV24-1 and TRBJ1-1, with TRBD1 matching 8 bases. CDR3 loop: CATRPGQGLNTEAFF. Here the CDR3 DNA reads TGTGCCACCAGGCCCGGACAGGGTCTGAACACTGAAGCTTTCTTT.